Presented here are 31 T cell receptor beta chains from one specimen sequenced in a study of prognosis after radiotherapy for stage I lung cancer. Genomic DNA yielded TCR beta CDR3, amplified by two-round multiplex PCR. Every TRBV and TRBJ gene had its own specific primer in first-round PCR. One entry per CDR3 protein results from TCRdb running MiXCR on the multiplex PCR reads. The sample has roughly 16,000 distinct CDR3 sequences, more than 25% seen once. This material consisted of PBMCs, taken before or after stereotactic body radiation therapy (not recorded which). These receptors all stem from a donor of 50 years or more with non-small cell lung cancer.

The V gene is TRBV7-8, the J gene TRBJ2-1; tentative D call: TRBD2 (6 bases). CDR1 and CDR2 from the germline V gene are SGHVS and FQNEAQ. Trimming cost V 0 bases and J 7 bases, with 13 bases left between them. This CDR3 is 15 amino acids long. The CDR3, as DNA: TGTGCCAGCAGCTTAGCCGGGAGCGCCCGTAATGAGCAGTTCTTC. It codes for CASSLAGSARNEQFF.

As regards this clonotype: At one of its ends the junction is not consistent with the germline gene, which may arise from a read error. This chain links TRBV7-2 with TRBJ2-3, with D perhaps TRBD1 (7 bases). The germline V gene has CDR1 SGHTA and CDR2 FQGNSA. The CDR3 runs to 14 residues. The CDR3 bases are TGTGCCAGCAGCTCCATCTCCAGGGGGGATAAGCAGTATTTT. Residues: CASSSISRGDKQYF.

Remarks on this clonotype: The junction differs from germline at one of its ends, possibly a read error. The CDR3: CASSMGGTSGRHPGDEQF. The DNA of the CDR3 is TGTGCCAGTAGTATGGGGGGGACTAGCGGGAGACACCCTGGCGATGAGCAGTTC. V is TRBV19 and J is TRBJ2-1; 14 bases are shared with TRBD2. Per germline, CDR1 LNHDA and CDR2 SQIVND (reference sequence). This CDR3 comprises 18 residues.

In its sample, this clonotype was seen many times. The chain recombines TRBV10-2 with TRBJ1-6; D unclear. Trimming pared 2 bases from V and 0 bases from J, leaving 5 bases between. This CDR3 is 15 amino acids long. The V gene's germline CDR1 is WSHSY and CDR2 SAAADI. In DNA form, the CDR3 reads TGCGCCAGCAGTGAGAGGAGCTCCTATAATTCACCCCTCCACTTT. As protein: CASSERSSYNSPLHF.

As concerns this clonotype: The junction shows a germline mismatch at one end, possibly a read error. The V call is TRBV7-9, the J call TRBJ2-2; D perhaps matches TRBD2 (5 bases). In germline, CDR1 is SEHNR, CDR2 FQNEAQ (reference sequence). The CDR3 has 15 amino acids. In nucleotides, the CDR3 is TGTGCCAGCAGACCCCGACGGCGAAGCACCGGGGAGATGTTTTTT. Protein sequence: CASRPRRRSTGEMFF.

This clonotype was seen at least ten times. The V and J genes are TRBV28 and TRBJ2-7; 9 positions agree with TRBD2. CDR1 MDHEN and CDR2 SYDVKM come from the germline V gene. Trimming cost V 7 bases and J 7 bases; bases outside gene matches: 11. CDR3 length equals 14 residues. CDR3 in amino acids: CASITPGLAKEQYF. DNA of the CDR3: TGTGCCAGCATTACGCCGGGACTAGCAAAAGAGCAGTACTTC.

By share of the sample, this clonotype is medium-sized. This sequence joins TRBV7-2 and TRBJ2-3, with 10 bases matching TRBD1. The CDR3 covers 16 residues. Germline V gene sequence: CDR1 SGHTA, CDR2 FQGNSA. The ends lost 5 bases at V and 3 bases at J; junction bases unmatched: 8. The CDR3 is CASSLRTGGPTDTQYF. CDR3 nucleotides: TGTGCCAGCAGCCTCCGGACAGGGGGACCTACAGATACGCAGTATTTT.

In its sample, this clonotype was seen many times. This chain links TRBV27 with TRBJ2-6; D gene uncertain. V was clipped by 3 bases and J by 0 bases, with 12 bases between them. This CDR3 has 17 residues. Germline assignment: CDR1 MNHEY and CDR2 SMNVEV (reference sequence). CDR3 in DNA: TGTGCCAGCAGTTTCGGAGAAGGATTCTCTGGGGCCAACGTCCTGACTTTC. Protein product: CASSFGEGFSGANVLTF.

In the case of this clonotype: This is likely an artifact of a read error, given a far larger clone one base away. The chain has TRBV6-4 and TRBJ2-7, with D perhaps TRBD1 or TRBD2 (5 bases each). The CDR3 extends over 18 amino acids. Germline V gives CDR1 MRHNA, CDR2 SNTAGT. The V end lost 3 bases, the J end lost 3 bases, and 24 bases lay between the germline ends. CDR3 in DNA: TGTGCCAGCAGTGAACCCTCTGGGGGATGGTCGACCTTCTACGAGCAGTACTTC. Translated: CASSEPSGGWSTFYEQYF.

The rearrangement uses TRBV6-2 or TRBV6-3 and TRBJ2-1; a weak D match, TRBD2 (5 bases). V was shortened by 1 base and J by 16 bases, with 29 bases between the two germline ends. The CDR3 extends over 17 amino acids. Germline-derived CDR1 and CDR2 are MNHEY and SVGEGT. In DNA form, the CDR3 reads TGTGCCAGCAGTTACTGGGTCGGGAAAAGCTCCTACAATGAGTATTTCTTC. Translation gives CASSYWVGKSSYNEYFF.

This clonotype was counted at least ten times. The chain combines TRBV10-3 with TRBJ1-2; maybe TRBD1 (5 bases). V was trimmed by 8 bases and J by 6 bases, leaving 16 bases between them. The CDR3 length is 13 residues. Germline values: CDR1 ENHRY, CDR2 SYGVKD. CDR3 nucleotide sequence: TGTGCCATCGTCCGTGGGCAGGGCGATGGCTACACCTTC. This encodes CAIVRGQGDGYTF.

Notes on this clonotype: Germline is not matched at one junction end, which may reflect a read error. This chain links TRBV20-1 with TRBJ1-4; the D is unclear. This CDR3 is built from 14 residues. CDR1 is DFQATT and CDR2 is SNEGSKA in the germline V gene (reference sequence). The CDR3 DNA sequence: TGTAGTGCTAGAGATCCTCCGGGTTTTGAAAAACTGTTTTTT. This gives the protein CSARDPPGFEKLFF.

This clonotype was seen at least ten times. The CDR3, as DNA: TGCAGTGCTAGCTCCTCGGCAGGGAACTATGGCTACACCTTC. It yields the protein CSASSSAGNYGYTF. V is TRBV20-1 and J is TRBJ1-2; TRBD1 is a possible D gene (5 bases). The V gene lost 3 bases and the J gene lost 2 bases, with 13 bases spanning the gap. CDR1 and CDR2 (germline): DFQATT, SNEGSKA (reference sequence). The CDR3 is 14 residues long.

This clonotype rates as medium-sized. This chain links TRBV27 with TRBJ2-3; D uncertain. Trimming stripped 6 bases from V and 0 bases from J, with 7 bases between. The germline CDR1 and CDR2 sequences are MNHEY and SMNVEV (reference sequence). The CDR3 runs 13 residues. CDR3: CASRISSTDTQYF. The CDR3 nucleotides are TGTGCCAGCAGAATTTCTAGCACAGATACGCAGTATTTT.

About this clonotype: The likely explanation is a read error, given a far larger clone one base away. J is TRBJ1-1 and V is TRBV6-9; TRBD1 is a possible D gene (5 bases). Germline CDR1 MNHGY, CDR2 SVAAGI. The V and J ends lost 10 bases and 1 base respectively, with 22 bases between them. The CDR3 contains 16 residues. The CDR3 sequence: CANSPLIQGGNTEAFF. For the CDR3, the DNA is TGTGCCAACAGCCCCCTCATCCAGGGAGGGAACACTGAAGCTTTCTTT.

The V call is TRBV12-3 or TRBV12-4, the J call TRBJ2-3; a possible D gene is TRBD1 (5 bases). CDR3 length: 15 residues. Trimming pared 9 bases from V and 3 bases from J, leaving 19 bases between. CDR3 sequence (DNA): TGTGCCAGTTTATTGCCCAGGGTGAGAACAGATACGCAGTATTTT. Protein product: CASLLPRVRTDTQYF.

This clonotype was observed at least ten times. The chain is built from TRBV7-2 and TRBJ2-7; no firm D call. Germline lookup yields CDR1 SGHTA and CDR2 FQGNSA. This CDR3 has 13 amino acids. Trimming took 0 bases from V and 7 from J, leaving 10 bases between them. This CDR3 reads CASSLARSREQYF. In DNA, the CDR3 is TGTGCCAGCAGCTTAGCCCGATCCCGGGAGCAGTACTTC.

This clonotype was detected many times. This sequence joins TRBV6-2 or TRBV6-3 and TRBJ1-5; TRBD1 matches 7 bases. The germline CDR1 and CDR2 sequences are MNHEY and SVGEGT. This CDR3 contains 13 residues. Losses at the gene ends were 5 bases for V and 7 bases for J; bases not matched to a gene: 5. CDR3 bases: TGTGCCAGCAGTCGAGGGGGCGAGCAGCCCCAGCATTTT. Amino acids: CASSRGGEQPQHF.

This clonotype appeared many times. The chain recombines TRBV6-9 with TRBJ2-2; 9 bases line up with TRBD2. The CDR3 consists of 15 residues. CDR1 and CDR2 from the germline V gene are MNHGY and SVAAGI. V lost 4 bases and J lost 5; bases outside the gene matches: 5. DNA for the CDR3: TGTGCCAGCAGTTTAGCGGGAGTGGTAACCGGGGAGCTGTTTTTT. It is translated as CASSLAGVVTGELFF.

This clonotype was observed at least ten times. Here the CDR3 reads CASSHHVQETQYF. DNA of the CDR3: TGTGCCAGCAGTCATCATGTACAAGAGACCCAGTACTTC. The chain recombines TRBV28 with TRBJ2-5; D gene uncertain. V was clipped by 5 bases and J by 2 bases, with 9 bases between them. The germline V gene encodes CDR1 MDHEN and CDR2 SYDVKM. This CDR3 is built from 13 residues.

The chain recombines TRBV20-1 with TRBJ2-3; D perhaps matches TRBD1 (6 bases). With the DNA end fitting TRBJ1-5 better, the J assignment may be wrong. This CDR3 comprises 14 residues. Germline V lookup: CDR1 DFQATT, CDR2 SNEGSKA (reference sequence). In DNA, the CDR3 is TGCAGTGCTAGACCCAGGGGACTCACATATACGCAGCATTTT. Amino acid sequence: CSARPRGLTYTQHF.

This clonotype was counted at least ten times. This chain joins TRBV5-4 and TRBJ1-6, with TRBD1 as a possible D gene (5 bases). Germline V lookup: CDR1 SGHNT, CDR2 YYREEE (reference sequence). V was pared by 4 bases and J by 5 bases, with 10 bases between. The CDR3 spans 14 residues. The CDR3: CASSKGPNNSPLHF. The CDR3, as DNA: TGTGCCAGCAGCAAGGGACCGAATAATTCACCCCTCCACTTT.

This clonotype was seen at least ten times. The gene calls are TRBV6-2 or TRBV6-3 and TRBJ2-5; D not resolved. The germline V gene has CDR1 MNHEY and CDR2 SVGEGT. Deletions cut 1 base from V and 3 bases from J, with 15 bases between. CDR3 size: 16 residues. The CDR3 bases are TGTGCCAGCAGTTACTGGCCACCCAAGGGTGAAGAGACCCAGTACTTC. This codes for CASSYWPPKGEETQYF.

This clonotype was seen repeatedly, ten times or more. The gene calls are TRBV6-1 and TRBJ2-7, with 11 nucleotides matching TRBD2. Germline values: CDR1 MNHNS, CDR2 SASEGT. V lost 5 bases to trimming and J lost 0 bases; unmatched junction nucleotides: 3. CDR3 length: 15 residues. The DNA of the CDR3 is TGTGCCAGCAGTCAAACTAGCGGGAGCTCCTACGAGCAGTACTTC. Its protein is CASSQTSGSSYEQYF.

This clonotype was observed many times. This chain joins TRBV27 and TRBJ2-7; 7 bases map to TRBD1. CDR1 is MNHEY, CDR2 SMNVEV, per germline (reference sequence). This CDR3 comprises 14 residues. V lost 3 bases and J lost 2; bases outside the gene matches: 4. CDR3 residues: CASSFAGTAYEQYF. CDR3 in DNA: TGTGCCAGCAGTTTTGCCGGGACAGCCTACGAGCAGTACTTC.

Many counts were recorded for this clonotype. The chain couples TRBV12-3 or TRBV12-4 to TRBJ2-3, with D possibly being TRBD1 (6 bases). The CDR3 is made up of 16 amino acids. Trimming took 8 bases from V and 1 from J, leaving 19 bases between them. DNA for the CDR3: TGTGCCAGCGGCCCAGGGGTAGCGTACGGCACAGATACGCAGTATTTT. Its translation is CASGPGVAYGTDTQYF.

Remarks on this clonotype: This likely came from a read error, as a far larger clone is one base away. The V and J genes are TRBV20-1 and TRBJ2-1; 8 nucleotides agree with TRBD2. Per germline, CDR1 DFQATT and CDR2 SNEGSKA (reference sequence). The CDR3 sequence is 13 residues long. Unmatched junction bases numbered 9, after V lost 2 bases and J lost 12 bases. CDR3 sequence (DNA): TGCAGTGCTAGATCGACTAGCGCGGCGGGGCAGTTCTTC. As protein: CSARSTSAAGQFF.

This clonotype was found many times. CDR3 sequence: CASSAAGYEQYF. In DNA, the CDR3 is TGTGCCAGCAGTGCGGCGGGTTACGAGCAGTACTTC. This chain joins TRBV2 and TRBJ2-7; TRBD2 might be the D (5 bases). This CDR3 is built from 12 residues. Germline lookup yields CDR1 SNHLY and CDR2 FYNNEI. The V and J ends lost 4 bases and 4 bases respectively, with 8 bases between them.

A note on this clonotype: With a far larger clone one base away, a read error is the likely cause. V and J are TRBV7-8 and TRBJ2-1; weak D call: TRBD2 (5 bases). CDR1 is SGHVS, CDR2 FQNEAQ, per germline. V was clipped by 7 bases and J by 0 bases, with 16 bases between them. The CDR3 contains 16 residues. The CDR3 here is CASNEEGYSSYNEQFF. CDR3 nucleotide sequence: TGTGCCAGCAATGAAGAGGGTTACAGCTCCTACAATGAGCAGTTCTTC.

The V and J genes are TRBV28 and TRBJ2-3; possible D gene TRBD2, 5 bases. Trimming cost V 4 bases and J 0 bases, with 8 bases left between them. The CDR3 has 14 residues. Germline CDR1 and CDR2: MDHEN and SYDVKM. The CDR3 DNA reads as TGTGCCAGCAGTTGGACTTCTAGCACAGATACGCAGTATTTT. Protein: CASSWTSSTDTQYF.

As concerns this clonotype: The CDR3 end shows no conserved phenylalanine or tryptophan, and so a read error is likely. This chain joins TRBV10-3 and TRBJ1-5; D ambiguous. The CDR3 contains 14 residues. Germline assignment: CDR1 ENHRY and CDR2 SYGVKD. CDR3 bases: TGTGCCATCAGCGCAGAGAATAGCAATCAGACCCAGCATCTT. Its protein is CAISAENSNQTQHL.